The 27 T cell receptor beta chains listed next were all sequenced from one sample in a study of CD8 T cells in ankylosing spondylitis (dated 2017 in TCRdb). The library came from 5' RACE. Sequencer: Illumina HiSeq 2500. TCRdb reworked the public reads: Q25 trimming with fastp, MiXCR clone assembly, productive beta chains retained. Every entry covers one CDR3 protein and lists the most common genes and DNA from its rows. Across this sample there are 220,000 or so distinct CDR3 sequences, with under 12% seen only once. Less than 25% of the sample goes to the ten largest clones. Material for sequencing was blood, either unsorted or a sorted T cell fraction (not recorded which). Every receptor here comes from a male donor with ankylosing spondylitis or in good health (not recorded which).

This clonotype was observed many times. The chain joins TRBV28 to TRBJ2-1, with D possibly being TRBD1 or TRBD2 (5 bases each). Germline CDR1 reads MDHEN; CDR2 reads SYDVKM. The germline V and J ends were trimmed by 8 bases and 10 bases, with 21 bases remaining between them. This CDR3 spans 14 amino acids. This CDR3 reads CASEVYGANAEQFF. The DNA for the CDR3 is TGTGCCAGCGAGGTCTACGGGGCTAATGCGGAGCAGTTCTTC.

V is TRBV14 and J is TRBJ1-2, with 7 bases fitting TRBD1. CDR1 SGHDN and CDR2 FVKESK come from the germline V gene. The CDR3 is 14 amino acids. V was pared by 2 bases and J by 4 bases, with 4 bases of the junction left unmatched. The CDR3 loop is CASSQPDRFYGYTF. The CDR3, as DNA: TGTGCCAGCAGCCAACCGGACAGGTTCTATGGCTACACCTTC. Variable domain in full (rest from reference TRBV14 and TRBJ1-2): EAGVTQFPSHSVIEKGQTVTLRCDPISGHDNLYWYRRVMGKEIKFLLHFVKESKQDESGMPNNRFLAERTGGTYSTLKVQPAELEDSGVYFCASSQPDRFYGYTFGSGTRLTVV.

This clonotype has at least ten counts. The CDR3 spells CASSYSRTGGSGYTF. The CDR3 coding sequence is TGTGCCAGCAGTTACTCACGGACAGGGGGAAGTGGCTACACCTTC. The chain has TRBV6-5 and TRBJ1-2, with 10 nucleotides matching TRBD1. The J segment lost 7 bases and the V segment lost 0 bases, leaving 5 bases of the junction unmatched. CDR1 MNHEY and CDR2 SVGAGI come from the germline V gene. The CDR3 spans 15 residues.

The V call is TRBV6-6, the J call TRBJ2-5; D assignment may be TRBD1 or TRBD2 (6 bases each). This CDR3 region has 13 residues. Germline V lookup: CDR1 MNHNY, CDR2 SVGAGI (reference sequence). Between the trimmed V and J ends, which lost 6 bases and 5 bases, there was a span of 13 bases. CDR3 loop: CASRPGATETQYF. In nucleotides, the CDR3 is TGTGCCAGCAGGCCGGGGGCCACGGAGACCCAGTACTTC.

This clonotype was recorded at least ten times. The chain is built from TRBV5-1 and TRBJ2-3; weak D call: TRBD2 (6 bases). The CDR3 runs to 14 residues. V was clipped by 0 bases and J by 4 bases, with 9 bases between them. Germline CDR1 reads SGHRS; CDR2 reads YFSETQ. The CDR3 coding sequence is TGCGCCAGCAGCTTGGGCGGGGAGGCAGATACGCAGTATTTT. Protein sequence: CASSLGGEADTQYF.

This clonotype was counted many times. CDR3 sequence (DNA): TGCAGTGCTTTATACAGGGTGGACACTGAAGCTTTCTTT. Protein product: CSALYRVDTEAFF. This sequence joins TRBV20-1 and TRBJ1-1; D perhaps matches TRBD1 (6 bases). Germline CDR1 DFQATT, CDR2 SNEGSKA (reference sequence). The CDR3 contains 13 residues. The germline V and J ends were trimmed by 5 bases and 3 bases, with 13 bases remaining between them.

This clonotype was detected a few times. The rearrangement joins TRBV2 to TRBJ2-1; weak D call: TRBD1 (6 bases). V lost 10 bases and J 8 bases, leaving 21 bases between the germline ends. This CDR3 is built from 14 residues. Germline CDR1 reads SNHLY; CDR2 reads FYNNEI. The CDR3 DNA follows: TGTGCCACCGCACGGGACATTACACGGGATGAGCAGTTCTTC. Translation: CATARDITRDEQFF.

In this sample, this clonotype turned up many times. This chain uses TRBV12-3 or TRBV12-4 with TRBJ2-3; D may be TRBD2 (6 bases). The V gene lost 6 bases and the J gene lost 0 bases, with 19 bases spanning the gap. This CDR3 is built from 17 residues. CDR3 in amino acids: CASRAGGWGLSTDTQYF. CDR3 in DNA: TGTGCCAGCAGGGCCGGCGGGTGGGGACTTAGCACAGATACGCAGTATTTT.

V and J are TRBV5-1 and TRBJ2-3; TRBD1 agrees at 7 bases. The V and J ends lost 8 bases and 6 bases, in that order; junction bases with no gene match: 12. Germline V gene sequence: CDR1 SGHRS, CDR2 YFSETQ. The CDR3 loop spans 14 amino acids. In DNA, the CDR3 is TGCGCCAGTCAACTACAGGGGTCTGCGGATACGCAGTATTTT. This gives the protein CASQLQGSADTQYF.

This clonotype was observed at least ten times. V gene TRBV3-1 combines with J gene TRBJ2-7; D might be TRBD1 or TRBD2, each matching 6 bases. With 4 bases removed from V and 2 bases from J, the gap between germline ends came to 15 bases. The CDR3 has 15 amino acids. CDR1 and CDR2 (germline): LGHDT, YNNKEL (reference sequence). DNA of the CDR3: TGTGCCAGCAGCCGCGGGGACACCTCAACCTACGAGCAGTACTTC. Translation gives CASSRGDTSTYEQYF.

A note on this clonotype: At one end, the junction sequence differs from germline, possibly due to a read error. In nucleotides, the CDR3 is TGCAGTGCTAGTCCCAGACAAGTGACCCAGTACTTC. Translated: CSASPRQVTQYF. The chain couples TRBV20-1 to TRBJ2-5; D remains ambiguous. The CDR3 runs 12 residues. Germline CDR1 is DFQATT and CDR2 is SNEGSKA (reference sequence).

This clonotype came up many times. The chain couples TRBV5-1 to TRBJ1-6; D not resolved. Trimming took 0 bases from V and 6 from J, leaving 4 bases between them. Germline values: CDR1 SGHRS, CDR2 YFSETQ. The CDR3 contains 13 residues. This CDR3 is CASSLASNSPLHF. Here the CDR3 DNA reads TGCGCCAGCAGCTTGGCCTCTAATTCACCCCTCCACTTT.

A few counts support this clonotype. The genes are TRBV6-1 and TRBJ1-5, with 11 nucleotides matching TRBD1. This CDR3 comprises 18 residues. CDR1 MNHNS and CDR2 SASEGT come from the germline V gene. V lost 5 bases and J lost 0; bases outside the gene matches: 9. CDR3 in amino acids: CASSPLGQGGYSNQPQHF. The DNA for the CDR3 is TGTGCCAGCAGTCCCCTGGGACAGGGGGGATATAGCAATCAGCCCCAGCATTTT.

The genes are TRBV12-3 or TRBV12-4 and TRBJ2-2; maybe TRBD1 (6 bases). V lost 3 bases to trimming and J lost 6 bases, with 14 bases between them. This CDR3 spans 15 amino acids. The CDR3 DNA reads as TGTGCCAGCAGTTTGGACAGACTTGGCGCCGGGGAGCTGTTTTTT. Its protein product is CASSLDRLGAGELFF.

This clonotype has at least ten counts. The chain recombines TRBV7-2 with TRBJ2-1, with TRBD2 as a possible D gene (5 bases). The CDR3 is 13 amino acids. The germline V gene encodes CDR1 SGHTA and CDR2 FQGNSA. Trimming left V 4 bases short and J 5 bases short, with 9 bases between. The DNA of the CDR3 is TGTGCCAGCAGCTCCCTAGCAAACAATGAGCAGTTCTTC. It translates to CASSSLANNEQFF.

This clonotype was found a few times. The chain is built from TRBV5-5 and TRBJ2-7; weak D call: TRBD2 (6 bases). The CDR3 loop spans 15 amino acids. From germline, CDR1 is SGHKS and CDR2 YYEKEE (reference sequence). With 5 bases removed from V and 0 bases from J, the gap between germline ends came to 15 bases. CDR3 sequence (DNA): TGTGCCAGCAGACCAGAAGACGGGAGCTCCTACGAGCAGTACTTC. Its protein product is CASRPEDGSSYEQYF.

This clonotype was observed many times. The rearrangement joins TRBV5-1 to TRBJ1-2; D gene ambiguous. Looked up from germline, CDR1 is SGHRS and CDR2 is YFSETQ. The CDR3 totals 12 residues. The V gene lost 4 bases and the J gene lost 4 bases, with 8 bases spanning the gap. CDR3 DNA sequence: TGCGCCAGCAGCGAAGGCCTCTATGGCTACACCTTC. Residues: CASSEGLYGYTF.

The table lists this clonotype with many counts. This sequence joins TRBV6-2 or TRBV6-3 and TRBJ2-6; 14 bases fit TRBD2. V shed 5 bases, J shed 0 bases, and the junction held 9 bases outside the gene matches. CDR3 length equals 20 residues. Germline values: CDR1 MNHEY, CDR2 SVGEGT. The chain's CDR3 is CASSTRTSGGTFSGANVLTF. The DNA for the CDR3 is TGTGCCAGCAGTACTCGGACTAGCGGGGGGACGTTCTCTGGGGCCAACGTCCTGACTTTC.

Notes on this clonotype: A read error may explain this, as a much larger clone is one base away. This rearrangement joins TRBV10-3 to TRBJ1-5; 10 bases align to TRBD1. The trim removed 1 base at V and 2 bases at J, leaving 5 bases unmatched. This CDR3 has 17 residues. Germline V gene sequence: CDR1 ENHRY, CDR2 SYGVKD. The CDR3 nucleotides read TGTGCCATCAGTGAGTTGGACAGGGGGGATCGCAATCAGCCCCAGCATTTT. As protein: CAISELDRGDRNQPQHF.

This clonotype was counted many times. V and J are TRBV29-1 and TRBJ1-1, with TRBD1 as a possible D gene (5 bases). Per the germline V gene, CDR1 is SQVTM and CDR2 is ANQGSEA. V shed 3 bases and J shed 1 base, with 9 bases lying between them. CDR3 length: 13 residues. DNA of the CDR3: TGCAGCGTTGAGCGGGGCGGGAACACTGAAGCTTTCTTT. It encodes CSVERGGNTEAFF.

This clonotype appeared many times. The rearrangement uses TRBV6-1 and TRBJ1-6, with D maybe TRBD1 (5 bases). Germline lookup yields CDR1 MNHNS and CDR2 SASEGT. V gave up 5 bases and J gave up 5 bases, with 13 bases separating them. CDR3 length: 15 residues. In nucleotides, the CDR3 is TGTGCCAGCAGTATTAATCAGGGAGATAATTCACCCCTCCACTTT. Protein sequence: CASSINQGDNSPLHF.

This clonotype was detected ten times or more. The rearrangement uses TRBV7-3 and TRBJ1-1; D may be TRBD1 (6 bases). There are 15 residues in the CDR3. Germline values: CDR1 SGHTA, CDR2 FQGTGA. V dropped 3 bases and J dropped 5 bases, with 16 bases sitting between them. DNA of the CDR3: TGTGCCAGCAGCTTTCAATCGTCAGGGGAGACTGAAGCTTTCTTT. Protein: CASSFQSSGETEAFF.

About this clonotype: Being one base from a much bigger clone, this may be a read error. The V and J genes are TRBV7-9 and TRBJ2-1; possibly TRBD1 or TRBD2 for D (5 bases each). This CDR3 comprises 14 residues. Germline lookup yields CDR1 SEHNR and CDR2 FQNEAQ (reference sequence). DNA of the CDR3: TGTTCCAGCAGTGGGGGTAGCTCCTACAATGAGCAGTTCTTC. Its translation: CSSSGGSSYNEQFF. The full variable domain, its missing parts supplied by reference TRBV7-9 and TRBJ2-1, is DTGVSQNPRHKITKRGQNVTFRCDPISEHNRLYWYRQTLGQGPEFLTYFQNEAQLEKSRLLSDRFSAERPKGSFSTLEIQRTEQGDSAMYLCSSSGGSSYNEQFFGPGTRLTVL.

This clonotype was counted at least ten times. The V gene is TRBV29-1, the J gene TRBJ2-1; TRBD1 matches 8 bases. This CDR3 region has 12 residues. Trimming took 7 bases from V and 8 from J; bases not matched to a gene: 7. Per the germline V gene, CDR1 is SQVTM and CDR2 is ANQGSEA. Written as DNA, the CDR3 is TGCAGCGCCGGGACAGGCGGCGATGAGCAGTTCTTC. Translated: CSAGTGGDEQFF.

This clonotype has only a few counts. The rearrangement joins TRBV3-1 to TRBJ2-1; 8 bases are shared with TRBD2. J gave up 3 bases and V 0 bases, and 7 bases lay outside the gene matches. Germline CDR1 reads LGHDT; CDR2 reads YNNKEL (reference sequence). This CDR3 spans 17 amino acids. The CDR3, as DNA: TGTGCCAGCAGCCAAGATCCGCTAGCGGGCTTCTACAATGAGCAGTTCTTC. The encoded protein is CASSQDPLAGFYNEQFF.

In this sample, this clonotype turned up many times. This rearrangement joins TRBV20-1 to TRBJ2-3; 12 bases map to TRBD2. This CDR3 is 16 amino acids long. Germline CDR1 DFQATT, CDR2 SNEGSKA (reference sequence). V dropped 4 bases and J dropped 1; count of bases not matched to a gene: 6. CDR3 in DNA: TGCAGTGCTACTAGCGGGGGGGCTTGGGGCACAGATACGCAGTATTTT. Protein: CSATSGGAWGTDTQYF.

This clonotype has more than one count but fewer than ten. The chain joins TRBV7-3 to TRBJ1-1; D is ambiguous. Per germline, CDR1 SGHTA and CDR2 FQGTGA. The CDR3 is made up of 14 amino acids. V lost 5 bases and J lost 1, with 11 bases in between. CDR3 sequence reads: CASSRDGRNTEAFF. The DNA of the CDR3 is TGTGCCAGCAGCCGTGATGGGAGGAACACTGAAGCTTTCTTT.